The text below deals with one TCR beta chain. Germline CDR1 is SGHTA and CDR2 is FQGNSA. V dropped 5 bases and J dropped 1; count of bases not matched to a gene: 3. This CDR3 has 15 residues. The record originates from a study of shared clonotypes between healthy human individuals. Background on the study: Donors consisted of a couple of women and a few men between 18 and 49.

Donors were healthy HIV-negative adults without recent acute infections or vaccinations. Once extracted for a subset, genomic DNA was divided evenly among several immunoSEQ plates. It was around 0.3 ug DNA, roughly 28,000 T cell genomes, that went into each replicate PCR of unsorted PBMC. Assay: immunoSEQ multiplex PCR; the TCRdb copy retains only in-frame clones and omits some. The repertoire consists of 450,000 to 500,000 clones, with 81% occurring once and the leading ten covering 10% to 15%. The TCR originated in a woman between 40 and 50 years old in good health. Some clones in this sample may be carry-over from other donors' samples. What was sequenced was PBMCs. The chain has TRBV7-2 and TRBJ2-3, with 10 bases identical to TRBD2. For the CDR3, the DNA is TGTGCCAGCAGCCTAACTAGCGGGGGCACAGATACGCAGTATTTT. The encoded protein is CASSLTSGGTDTQYF.